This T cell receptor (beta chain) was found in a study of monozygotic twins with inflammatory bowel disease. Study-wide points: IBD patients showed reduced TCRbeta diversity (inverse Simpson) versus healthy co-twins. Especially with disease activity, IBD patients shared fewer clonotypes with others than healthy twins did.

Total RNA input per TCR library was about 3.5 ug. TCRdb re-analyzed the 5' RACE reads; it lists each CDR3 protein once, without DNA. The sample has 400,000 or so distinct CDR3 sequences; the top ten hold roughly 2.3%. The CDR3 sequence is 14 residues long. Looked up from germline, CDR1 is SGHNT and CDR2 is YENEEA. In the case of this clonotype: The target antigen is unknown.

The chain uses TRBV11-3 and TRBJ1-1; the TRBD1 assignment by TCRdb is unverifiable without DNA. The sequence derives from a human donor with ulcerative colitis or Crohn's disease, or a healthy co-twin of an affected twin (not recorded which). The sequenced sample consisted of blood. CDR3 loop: CASSLSGVDTEAFF.